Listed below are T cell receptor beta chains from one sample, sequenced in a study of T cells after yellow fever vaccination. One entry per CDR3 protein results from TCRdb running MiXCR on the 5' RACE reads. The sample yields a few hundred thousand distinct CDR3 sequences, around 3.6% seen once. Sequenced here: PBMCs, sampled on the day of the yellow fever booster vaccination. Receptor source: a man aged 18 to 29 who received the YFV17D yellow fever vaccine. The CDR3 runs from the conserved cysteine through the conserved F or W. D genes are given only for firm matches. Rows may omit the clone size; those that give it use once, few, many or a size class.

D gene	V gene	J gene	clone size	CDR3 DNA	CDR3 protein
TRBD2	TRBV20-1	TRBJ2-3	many	TGCAGCCTAGCGGGGTCCACAGATACGCAGTATTTT	CSLAGSTDTQYF
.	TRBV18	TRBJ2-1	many	TGTGCCAGCTCACTCACATTCGGGGGGCCGACTTTTGAGCAGTTCTTC	CASSLTFGGPTFEQFF
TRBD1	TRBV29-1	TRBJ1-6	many	TGCAGCGTGGGCCGGGACAGGGATTCACCCCTCCACTTT	CSVGRDRDSPLHF
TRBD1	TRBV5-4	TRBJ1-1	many	TGTGCCAGCAGCTTGAACCAGGGGGCGCACACTGAAGCTTTCTTT	CASSLNQGAHTEAFF
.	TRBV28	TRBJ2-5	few	TGTGCCAGCATACCCCCCGGATACCAAGAGACCCAGTACTTC	CASIPPGYQETQYF
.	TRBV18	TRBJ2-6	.	TGTGCCAGCTCACCATCGAAGGGCGGGGCAGGGCCTGGGGCCAACGTCCTGACTTTC	CASSPSKGGAGPGANVLTF
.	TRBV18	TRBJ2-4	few	TGTGCCAGCTCAAAAACAGGGTCGGCCGAAAACATTCAGTACTTC	CASSKTGSAENIQYF
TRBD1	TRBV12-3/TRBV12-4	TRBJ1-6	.	TGTGCCAGCAAAGACAGGGGTGGCTCACCCCTCCACTTT	CASKDRGGSPLHF
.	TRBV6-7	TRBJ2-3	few	TGTGCCAGCAAGCTTCCGCAGTATTTT	CASKLPQYF
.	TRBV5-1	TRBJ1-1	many	TGCGCCAGCAGCGGGACGCAGACTGAAGCTTTCTTT	CASSGTQTEAFF
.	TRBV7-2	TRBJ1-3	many	TGTGCCAGCAGCTTAGTAGGGTCGGGGGTTTCTGGAAACACCATATATTTT	CASSLVGSGVSGNTIYF
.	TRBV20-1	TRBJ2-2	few	TGCAGTGCTAGAGGTTATCTTAGAACCGGGGAGCTGTTTTTT	CSARGYLRTGELFF
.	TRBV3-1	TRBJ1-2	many	TGTGCCAGCAGCCACTCAGGAGCTTACTATGGCTACACCTTC	CASSHSGAYYGYTF
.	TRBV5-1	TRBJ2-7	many	TGCGCCAGCAGCCGTTCAGCGACAGGGACTTACGAGCAGTACTTC	CASSRSATGTYEQYF
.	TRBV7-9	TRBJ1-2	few	TGTGCCAGCAGCTTTTGGGGGGAATCGACCTATGGCTACACCTTC	CASSFWGESTYGYTF
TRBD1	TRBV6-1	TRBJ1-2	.	TGTGCCAGCAGCACCGTCCGACAGGGTAACTATGGCTACACCTTC	CASSTVRQGNYGYTF
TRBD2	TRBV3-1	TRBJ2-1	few	TGTGCCAGCAGCCAAGGTGGTTGGGAGGGCCGTCAGTTCTTC	CASSQGGWEGRQFF
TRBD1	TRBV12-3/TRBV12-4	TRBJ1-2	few	TGTGCCAGCAGTTTAGGGACAGGGAACGGTAACTATGGCTACACCTTC	CASSLGTGNGNYGYTF
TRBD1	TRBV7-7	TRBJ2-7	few	TGTGCCAGCAGCTCGGACAGGGGCTCCGAGCAGTACTTC	CASSSDRGSEQYF
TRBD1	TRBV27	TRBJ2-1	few	TGTGCCAGCAGTGCAGACAGGGTTGGGTCCTACAATGAGCAGTTCTTC	CASSADRVGSYNEQFF
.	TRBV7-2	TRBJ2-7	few	TGTGCCAGCAGTCAGGGCGGACCCTACGAGCAGTACTTC	CASSQGGPYEQYF
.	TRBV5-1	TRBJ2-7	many	TGCGCCAGCAGCTATTCCGGGACCCCGTACGAGCAGTACTTC	CASSYSGTPYEQYF